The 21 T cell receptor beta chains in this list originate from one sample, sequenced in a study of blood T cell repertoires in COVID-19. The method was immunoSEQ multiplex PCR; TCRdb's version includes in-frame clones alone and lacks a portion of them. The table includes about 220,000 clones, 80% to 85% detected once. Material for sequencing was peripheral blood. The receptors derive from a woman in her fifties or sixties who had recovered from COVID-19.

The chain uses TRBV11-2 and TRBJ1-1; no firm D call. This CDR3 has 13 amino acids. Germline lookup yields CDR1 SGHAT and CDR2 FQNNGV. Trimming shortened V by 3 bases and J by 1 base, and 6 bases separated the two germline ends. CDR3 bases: TGTGCCAGCAGCTTTAGCAAGAACACTGAAGCTTTCTTT. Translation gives CASSFSKNTEAFF.

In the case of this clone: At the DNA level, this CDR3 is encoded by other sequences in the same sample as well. CDR3 sequence: CASSPTDQETQYF. DNA for the CDR3: TGTGCCAGCTCACCAACAGATCAAGAGACCCAGTACTTC. V is TRBV18 and J is TRBJ2-5; no clear D gene. The germline V and J ends were trimmed by 2 bases and 2 bases, with 6 bases remaining between them. This CDR3 comprises 13 residues. Per germline, CDR1 KGHSH and CDR2 LQKENI.

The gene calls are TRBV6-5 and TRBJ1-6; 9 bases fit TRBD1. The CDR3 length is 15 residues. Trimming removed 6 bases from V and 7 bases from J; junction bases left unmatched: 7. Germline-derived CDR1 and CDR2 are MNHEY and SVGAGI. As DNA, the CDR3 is TGTGCCAGCAGCCCACAGGGGGCGGAGAATTCACCCCTCCACTTT. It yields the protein CASSPQGAENSPLHF.

The DNA for the CDR3 is TGTGCCAGCAGCCCAACAGGGTTCTCAAATGGCTACACCTTC. This gives the protein CASSPTGFSNGYTF. The gene calls are TRBV5-6 and TRBJ1-2; TRBD1 is a possible D gene (6 bases). The CDR3 contains 14 residues. The germline V gene has CDR1 SGHDT and CDR2 YYEEEE. Trimming left V 4 bases short and J 6 bases short, with 16 bases between.

CDR3 sequence reads: CASAGGNTIYF. CDR3 nucleotides: TGTGCCAGCGCAGGGGGAAACACCATATATTTT. V is TRBV12-3 or TRBV12-4 and J is TRBJ1-3; maybe TRBD1 (5 bases). The CDR3 is made up of 11 amino acids. The V gene lost 8 bases and the J gene lost 4 bases, with 6 bases spanning the gap.

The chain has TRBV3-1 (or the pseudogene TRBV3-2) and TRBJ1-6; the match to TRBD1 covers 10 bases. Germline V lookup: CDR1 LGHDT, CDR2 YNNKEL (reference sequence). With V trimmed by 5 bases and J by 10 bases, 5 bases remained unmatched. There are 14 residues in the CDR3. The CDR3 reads CASSDGTGESPLHF. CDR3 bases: TGTGCCAGCAGCGACGGGACAGGGGAATCACCCCTCCACTTT.

CDR3 coding DNA: TGTGCCAGCTCATCGGGACAGGGGTCCTACAATGAGCAGTTCTTC. This gives the protein CASSSGQGSYNEQFF. The chain couples TRBV18 to TRBJ2-1; 10 nucleotides match TRBD1. The germline CDR1 and CDR2 sequences are KGHSH and LQKENI. The CDR3 loop spans 15 amino acids. The V segment lost 5 bases and the J segment 1 base; nucleotides outside the gene matches: 2.

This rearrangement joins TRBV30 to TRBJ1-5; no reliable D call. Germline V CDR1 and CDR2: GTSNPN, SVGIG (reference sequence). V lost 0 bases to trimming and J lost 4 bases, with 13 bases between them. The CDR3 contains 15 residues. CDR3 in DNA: TGTGCCTGGAGTGTTCCCCGTGGGCTTAATCAGCCCCAGCATTTT. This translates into CAWSVPRGLNQPQHF.

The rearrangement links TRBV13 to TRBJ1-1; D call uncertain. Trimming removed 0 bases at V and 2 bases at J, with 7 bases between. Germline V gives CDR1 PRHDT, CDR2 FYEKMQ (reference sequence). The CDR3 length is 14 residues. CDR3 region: CASSLGGLNTEAFF. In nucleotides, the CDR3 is TGTGCCAGCAGCTTAGGTGGCCTCAACACTGAAGCTTTCTTT.

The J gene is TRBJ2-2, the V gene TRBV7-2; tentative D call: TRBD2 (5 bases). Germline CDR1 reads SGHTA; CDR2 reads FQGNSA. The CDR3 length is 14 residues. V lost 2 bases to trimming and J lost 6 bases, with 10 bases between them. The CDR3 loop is CASSLILGAGELFF. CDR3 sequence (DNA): TGTGCCAGCAGCTTAATTCTCGGGGCCGGGGAGCTGTTTTTT.

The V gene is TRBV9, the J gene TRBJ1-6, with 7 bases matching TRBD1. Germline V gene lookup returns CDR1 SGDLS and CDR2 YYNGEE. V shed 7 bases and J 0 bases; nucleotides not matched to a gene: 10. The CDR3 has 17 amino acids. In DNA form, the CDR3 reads TGTGCCAGCGGTAGACAGGGCCAAGACTCCTATAATTCACCCCTCCACTTT. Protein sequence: CASGRQGQDSYNSPLHF.

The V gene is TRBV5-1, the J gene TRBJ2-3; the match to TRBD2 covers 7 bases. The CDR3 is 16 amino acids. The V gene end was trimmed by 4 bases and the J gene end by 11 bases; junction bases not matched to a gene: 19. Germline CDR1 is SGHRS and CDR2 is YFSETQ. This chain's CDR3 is CASSILTGGSQIGQYF. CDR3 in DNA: TGCGCCAGCAGCATTCTAACGGGGGGATCACAGATAGGGCAGTATTTT.

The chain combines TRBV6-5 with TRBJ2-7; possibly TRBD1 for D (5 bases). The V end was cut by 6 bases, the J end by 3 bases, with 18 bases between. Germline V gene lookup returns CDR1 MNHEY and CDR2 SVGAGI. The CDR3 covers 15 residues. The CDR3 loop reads CASRPRQGSFYEQYF. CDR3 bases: TGTGCCAGCAGACCCCGGCAGGGTTCGTTCTACGAGCAGTACTTC.

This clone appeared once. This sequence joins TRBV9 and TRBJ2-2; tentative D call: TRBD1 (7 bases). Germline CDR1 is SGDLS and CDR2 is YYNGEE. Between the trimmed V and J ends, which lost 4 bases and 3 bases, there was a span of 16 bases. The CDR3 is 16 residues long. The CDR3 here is CASSPSGGSDTGELFF. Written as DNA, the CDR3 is TGTGCCAGCAGCCCCTCAGGGGGGTCGGACACCGGGGAGCTGTTTTTT. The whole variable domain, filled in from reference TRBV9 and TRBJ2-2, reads DSGVTQTPKHLITATGQRVTLRCSPRSGDLSVYWYQQSLDQGLQFLIQYYNGEERAKGNILERFSAQQFPDLHSELNLSSLELGDSALYFCASSPSGGSDTGELFFGEGSRLTVL.

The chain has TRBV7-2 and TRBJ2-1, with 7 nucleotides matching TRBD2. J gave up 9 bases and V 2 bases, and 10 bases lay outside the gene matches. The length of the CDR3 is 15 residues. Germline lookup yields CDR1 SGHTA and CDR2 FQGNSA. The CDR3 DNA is TGTGCCAGCAGCTTACTAGCGGTGAGTCGAGGTGAGCAGTTCTTC. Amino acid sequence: CASSLLAVSRGEQFF.

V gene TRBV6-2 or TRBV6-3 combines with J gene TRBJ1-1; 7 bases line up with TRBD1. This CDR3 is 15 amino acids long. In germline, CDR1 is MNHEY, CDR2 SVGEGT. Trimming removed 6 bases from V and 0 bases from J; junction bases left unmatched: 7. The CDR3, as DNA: TGTGCCAGCAGCTCACAGGGGATAATGAACACTGAAGCTTTCTTT. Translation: CASSSQGIMNTEAFF.

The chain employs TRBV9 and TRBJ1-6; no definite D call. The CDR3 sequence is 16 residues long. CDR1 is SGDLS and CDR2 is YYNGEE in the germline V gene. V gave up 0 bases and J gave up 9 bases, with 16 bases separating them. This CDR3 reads CASSVGAVAEGSPLHF. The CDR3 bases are TGTGCCAGCAGCGTAGGAGCGGTGGCGGAAGGTTCACCCCTCCACTTT.

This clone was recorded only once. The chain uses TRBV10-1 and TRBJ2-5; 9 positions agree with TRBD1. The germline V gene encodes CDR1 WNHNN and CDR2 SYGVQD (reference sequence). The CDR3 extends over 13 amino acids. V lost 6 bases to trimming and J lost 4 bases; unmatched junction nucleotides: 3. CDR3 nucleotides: TGCGCCAGCAGCGCGGACAGGGGAGAGACCCAGTACTTC. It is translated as CASSADRGETQYF.

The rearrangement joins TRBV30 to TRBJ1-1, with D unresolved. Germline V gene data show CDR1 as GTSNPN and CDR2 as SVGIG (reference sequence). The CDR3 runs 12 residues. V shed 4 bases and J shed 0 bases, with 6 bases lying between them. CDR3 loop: CAWTKLNTEAFF. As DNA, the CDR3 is TGTGCCTGGACTAAATTGAACACTGAAGCTTTCTTT.

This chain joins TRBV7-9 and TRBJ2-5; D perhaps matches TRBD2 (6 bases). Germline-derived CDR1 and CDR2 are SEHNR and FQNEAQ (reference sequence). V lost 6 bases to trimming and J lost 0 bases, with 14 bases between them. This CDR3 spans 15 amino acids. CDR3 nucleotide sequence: TGTGCCAGCAGTAAATGGGCGGGGCACCAAGAGACCCAGTACTTC. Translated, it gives CASSKWAGHQETQYF.

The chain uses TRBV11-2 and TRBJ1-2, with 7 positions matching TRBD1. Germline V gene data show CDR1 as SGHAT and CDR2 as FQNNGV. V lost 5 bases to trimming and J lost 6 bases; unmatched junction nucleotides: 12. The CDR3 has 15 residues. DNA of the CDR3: TGTGCCAGCAGCCCGATGAGGAGGGACAGCCATGGCTACACCTTC. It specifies CASSPMRRDSHGYTF.